This entry features one T cell receptor beta chain sequence. Its target is not known. This entry belongs to a study of cytomegalovirus exposure and HLA in healthy donors. The primer mix had 60 Vbeta and 13 Jbeta primers. Profiling relied on immunoSEQ multiplex PCR, and the TCRdb table lists in-frame clones only, not all of them. Found here are about 83,000 clones; the top ten clones hold 3.5% to 4%. Findings and limits, study-wide: Later analysis identified several of the most significant clusters that appeared linked to common viral pathogens.

Germline assignment: CDR1 MNHNS and CDR2 SASEGT. J was trimmed by 7 bases and V by 1 base; bases with no gene match: 4. The CDR3 consists of 14 residues. The sequencing input was PBMCs. J is TRBJ2-5 and V is TRBV6-1, with TRBD2 matching over 9 bases. This clonotype originated in a man aged 18 to 29 in good health and CMV-seropositive. CDR3 in DNA: TGTGCCAGCAGTGAAGGCGGGGGGGCAGGGACCCAGTACTTC. Protein sequence: CASSEGGGAGTQYF.